This TCR beta chain was sequenced in a study of a mutant IDH1 vaccine in newly diagnosed glioma. Study background: An approximately 62% male, approximately 38% female split and a mean age of roughly 37 years characterized treated patients.

Remarks on this clone: Its antigen remains unknown.

V lost 10 bases, J lost 0 bases, and 13 bases lay in between. In germline, CDR1 is SGHRS, CDR2 YFSETQ. The CDR3 has 14 amino acids. Generated by immunoSEQ multiplex PCR, the TCRdb table keeps only in-frame clones and is missing some. The sample has about 75,000 clones; about 91% are singletons. Time point indicated: week 5, during vaccination. Vaccine doses each comprised 300 ug of mutant IDH1 20-mer peptide, with topical imiquimod. This TCR derives from a woman aged 50 to 60 with glioma. Source: PBMCs, taken from a glioma patient whose treatment included an IDH1 peptide vaccine. This chain links TRBV5-1 with TRBJ2-2; D assignment may be TRBD1 or TRBD2 (6 bases each). CDR3 sequence: CAASGATNTGELFF. CDR3 coding DNA: TGCGCCGCCTCGGGGGCAACGAACACCGGGGAGCTGTTTTTT.